The 5 T cell receptor beta chains below were found in one sample sequenced in a study. TCRdb analysed the 5' RACE reads with MiXCR anew, one entry per CDR3 protein. The profile shows under 65,000 distinct CDR3 sequences, more than 25% of them singletons. The sequenced sample was tumor-infiltrating memory CD4+ T cells sorted from the breast tumor. Subset denoted: memory CD4+ T cells, CD4+CD45RO+CD25-. The receptors originated from a female donor with breast cancer.

This clonotype was recorded a few times. V and J are TRBV24-1 and TRBJ2-7; D gene uncertain. CDR1 KGHDR and CDR2 SFDVKD come from the germline V gene. The CDR3 runs 11 residues. V was cut by 3 bases and J by 4 bases, with 3 bases left in between. The CDR3 spells CATSDRYEQYF. CDR3 nucleotide sequence: TGTGCCACCAGTGATAGGTACGAGCAGTACTTC.

This clonotype was seen a handful of times. CDR3 coding DNA: TGTGCCAGCAGCGTCGGAGCAGGTCCGGGGTACGAGCAGTACTTC. Its translation: CASSVGAGPGYEQYF. V usage is TRBV9 and J usage is TRBJ2-7; D is possibly TRBD2 (5 bases). Germline V gene sequence: CDR1 SGDLS, CDR2 YYNGEE. Trimming pared 2 bases from V and 4 bases from J, leaving 16 bases between. The CDR3 sequence is 15 residues long.

V usage is TRBV7-3 and J usage is TRBJ1-5; D gene ambiguous. The CDR3 extends over 13 amino acids. The ends were cut back, 1 base at V and 5 bases at J, with 6 bases in the middle. Per the germline V gene, CDR1 is SGHTA and CDR2 is FQGTGA. Here the CDR3 reads CASSLSQDQPQHF. The CDR3 DNA reads TGTGCCAGCAGCTTAAGCCAGGATCAGCCCCAGCATTTT.

The chain's CDR3 is CASSSLRASYEQYF. Here the CDR3 DNA reads TGCGCCAGCAGCTCCCTCAGGGCGAGCTACGAGCAGTACTTC. The rearrangement links TRBV5-1 to TRBJ2-7; maybe TRBD1 (5 bases). Trimming took off 3 bases at V and 3 bases at J, with 13 bases between the two ends. Germline V gene data show CDR1 as SGHRS and CDR2 as YFSETQ. This CDR3 region has 14 residues. Full variable domain (missing parts from reference TRBV5-1 and TRBJ2-7): KAGVTQTPRYLIKTRGQQVTLSCSPISGHRSVSWYQQTPGQGLQFLFEYFSETQRNKGNFPGRFSGRQFSNSRSEMNVSTLELGDSALYLCASSSLRASYEQYFGPGTRLTVT.

The chain joins TRBV5-1 to TRBJ2-7; no definite D call. CDR1 is SGHRS and CDR2 is YFSETQ in the germline V gene. Trimming left V 5 bases short and J 3 bases short, with 12 bases between. This CDR3 is 13 amino acids long. CDR3 residues: CASRMGSLYEQYF. The DNA for the CDR3 is TGCGCCAGCAGAATGGGGTCCCTCTACGAGCAGTACTTC.